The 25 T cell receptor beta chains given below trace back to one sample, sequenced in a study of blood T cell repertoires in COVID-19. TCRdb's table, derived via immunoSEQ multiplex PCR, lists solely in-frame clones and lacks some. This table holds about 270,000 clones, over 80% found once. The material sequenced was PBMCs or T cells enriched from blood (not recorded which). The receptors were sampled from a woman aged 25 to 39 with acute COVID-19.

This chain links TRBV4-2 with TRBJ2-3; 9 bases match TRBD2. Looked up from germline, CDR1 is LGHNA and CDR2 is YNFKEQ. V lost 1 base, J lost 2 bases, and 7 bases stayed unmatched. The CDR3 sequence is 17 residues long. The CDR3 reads CASSQGSASGDTDTQYF. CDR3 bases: TGTGCCAGCAGCCAAGGCTCGGCTAGCGGGGACACAGATACGCAGTATTTT.

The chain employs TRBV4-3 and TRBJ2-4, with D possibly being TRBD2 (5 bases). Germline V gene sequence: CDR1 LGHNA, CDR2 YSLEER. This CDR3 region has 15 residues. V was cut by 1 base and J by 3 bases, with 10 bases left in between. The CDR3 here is CASSQGEIGKNIQYF. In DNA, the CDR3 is TGCGCCAGCAGCCAAGGGGAGATTGGCAAAAACATTCAGTACTTC.

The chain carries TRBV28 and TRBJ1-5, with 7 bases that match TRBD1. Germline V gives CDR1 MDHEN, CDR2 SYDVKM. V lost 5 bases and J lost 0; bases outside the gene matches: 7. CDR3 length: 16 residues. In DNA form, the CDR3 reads TGTGCCAGCAGTACAGGGACAGTCAATAGCAATCAGCCCCAGCATTTT. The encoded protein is CASSTGTVNSNQPQHF.

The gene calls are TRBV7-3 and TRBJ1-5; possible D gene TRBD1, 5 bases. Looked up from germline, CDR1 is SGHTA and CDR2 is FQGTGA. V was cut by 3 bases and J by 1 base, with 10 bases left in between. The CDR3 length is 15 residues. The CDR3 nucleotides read TGTGCCAGCAGCTTTTCCAAGGGGAGCAATCAGCCCCAGCATTTT. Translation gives CASSFSKGSNQPQHF. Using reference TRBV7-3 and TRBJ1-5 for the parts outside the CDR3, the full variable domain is GAGVSQTPSNKVTEKGKYVELRCDPISGHTALYWYRQSLGQGPEFLIYFQGTGAADDSGLPNDRFFAVRPEGSVSTLKIQRTERGDSAVYLCASSFSKGSNQPQHFGDGTRLSIL.

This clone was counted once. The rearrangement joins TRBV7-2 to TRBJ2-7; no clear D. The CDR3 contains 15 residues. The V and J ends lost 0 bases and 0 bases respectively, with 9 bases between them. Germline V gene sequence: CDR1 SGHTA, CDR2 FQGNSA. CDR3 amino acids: CASSLASAYSYEQYF. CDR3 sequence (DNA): TGTGCCAGCAGCTTAGCGTCAGCGTACTCCTACGAGCAGTACTTC.

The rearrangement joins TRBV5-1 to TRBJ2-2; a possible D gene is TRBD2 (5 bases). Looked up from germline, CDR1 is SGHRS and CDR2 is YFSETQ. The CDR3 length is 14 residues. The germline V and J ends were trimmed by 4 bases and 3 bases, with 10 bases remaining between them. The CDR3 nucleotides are TGCGCCAGCAGCGGCCCCGGGGACACCGGGGAGCTGTTTTTT. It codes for CASSGPGDTGELFF.

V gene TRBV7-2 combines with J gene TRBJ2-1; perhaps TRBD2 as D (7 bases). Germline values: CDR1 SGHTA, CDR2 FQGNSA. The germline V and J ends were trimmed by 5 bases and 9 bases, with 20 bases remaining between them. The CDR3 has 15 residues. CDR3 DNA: TGTGCCAGCAGCCCACCGGGACTAAGAGGGGGTGAGCAGTTCTTC. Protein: CASSPPGLRGGEQFF.

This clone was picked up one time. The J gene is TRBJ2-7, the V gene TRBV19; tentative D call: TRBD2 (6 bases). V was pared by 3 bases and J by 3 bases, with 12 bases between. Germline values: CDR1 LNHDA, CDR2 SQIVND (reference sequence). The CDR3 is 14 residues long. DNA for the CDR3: TGTGCCAGTAGTATCGGGGGAGGAGGCTACGAGCAGTACTTC. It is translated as CASSIGGGGYEQYF.

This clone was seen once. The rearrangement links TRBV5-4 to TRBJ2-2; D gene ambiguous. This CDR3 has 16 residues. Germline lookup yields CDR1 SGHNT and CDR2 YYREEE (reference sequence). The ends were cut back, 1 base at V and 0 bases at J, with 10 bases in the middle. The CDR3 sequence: CASSLKAPPNTGELFF. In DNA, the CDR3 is TGTGCCAGCAGCTTGAAAGCTCCCCCGAACACCGGGGAGCTGTTTTTT.

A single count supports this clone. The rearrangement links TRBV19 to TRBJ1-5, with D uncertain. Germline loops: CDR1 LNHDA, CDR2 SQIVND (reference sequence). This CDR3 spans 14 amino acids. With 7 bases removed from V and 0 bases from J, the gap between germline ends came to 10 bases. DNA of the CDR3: TGTGCCAGTAAGGCGGCTAATAGCAATCAGCCCCAGCATTTT. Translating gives CASKAANSNQPQHF.

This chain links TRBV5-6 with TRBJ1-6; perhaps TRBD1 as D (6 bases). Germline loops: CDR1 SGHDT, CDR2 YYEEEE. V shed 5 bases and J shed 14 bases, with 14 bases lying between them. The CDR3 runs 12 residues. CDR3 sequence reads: CASSLGGSTLHF. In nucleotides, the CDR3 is TGTGCCAGCAGTCTAGGGGGAAGCACCCTCCACTTT. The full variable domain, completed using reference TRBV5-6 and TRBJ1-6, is DAGVTQSPTHLIKTRGQQVTLRCSPKSGHDTVSWYQQALGQGPQFIFQYYEEEERQRGNFPDRFSGHQFPNYSSELNVNALLLGDSALYLCASSLGGSTLHFGNGTRLTVT.

The CDR3 protein is CASSSLTYSGELFF. The CDR3 DNA follows: TGTGCCAGCAGCTCCCTGACTTATTCCGGGGAGCTGTTTTTT. The chain carries TRBV14 and TRBJ2-2; no firm D call. Germline V CDR1 and CDR2: SGHDN, FVKESK. Trimming cost V 5 bases and J 6 bases, with 13 bases left between them. The CDR3 consists of 14 residues.

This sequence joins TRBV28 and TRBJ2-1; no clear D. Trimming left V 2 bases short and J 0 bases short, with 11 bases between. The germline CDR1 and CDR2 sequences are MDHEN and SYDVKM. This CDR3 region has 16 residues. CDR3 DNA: TGTGCCAGCAGTTTACCGACTTATAGCTCCTACAATGAGCAGTTCTTC. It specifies CASSLPTYSSYNEQFF.

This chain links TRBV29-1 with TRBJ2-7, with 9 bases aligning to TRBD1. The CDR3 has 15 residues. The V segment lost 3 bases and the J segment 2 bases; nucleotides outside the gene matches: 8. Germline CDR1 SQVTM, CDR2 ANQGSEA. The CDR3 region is CSVEGGGTGTYEQYF. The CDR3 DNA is TGCAGCGTTGAGGGTGGGGGGACAGGGACCTACGAGCAGTACTTC.

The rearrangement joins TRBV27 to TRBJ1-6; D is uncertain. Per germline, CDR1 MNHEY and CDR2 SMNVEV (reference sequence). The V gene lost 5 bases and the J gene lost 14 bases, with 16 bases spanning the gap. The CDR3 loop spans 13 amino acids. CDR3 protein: CASSPVRVVALHF. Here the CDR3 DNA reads TGTGCCAGCAGTCCCGTCCGGGTCGTAGCCCTCCACTTT.

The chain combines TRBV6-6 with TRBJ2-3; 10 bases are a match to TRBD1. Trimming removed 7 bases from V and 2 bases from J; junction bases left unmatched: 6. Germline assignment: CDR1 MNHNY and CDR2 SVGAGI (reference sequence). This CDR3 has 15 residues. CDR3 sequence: CASKTGGRTTDTQYF. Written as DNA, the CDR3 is TGTGCCAGCAAGACAGGGGGCAGGACCACAGATACGCAGTATTTT.

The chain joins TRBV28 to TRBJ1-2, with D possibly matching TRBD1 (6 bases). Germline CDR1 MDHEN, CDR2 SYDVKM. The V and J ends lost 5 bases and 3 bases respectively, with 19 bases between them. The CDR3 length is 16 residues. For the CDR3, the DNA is TGTGCCAGCAGTCCCGATCCAGGGGTGAGAGACTATGGCTACACCTTC. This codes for CASSPDPGVRDYGYTF.

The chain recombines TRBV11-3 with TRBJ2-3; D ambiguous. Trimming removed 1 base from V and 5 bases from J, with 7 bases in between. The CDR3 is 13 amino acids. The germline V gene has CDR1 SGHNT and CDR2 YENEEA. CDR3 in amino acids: CASSLVPGDTQYF. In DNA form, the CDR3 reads TGTGCCAGCAGCTTAGTCCCGGGAGATACGCAGTATTTT.

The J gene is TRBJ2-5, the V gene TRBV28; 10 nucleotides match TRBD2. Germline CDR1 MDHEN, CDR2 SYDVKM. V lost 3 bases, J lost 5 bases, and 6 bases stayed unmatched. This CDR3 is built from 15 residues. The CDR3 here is CASSLPSGSWETQYF. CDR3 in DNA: TGTGCCAGCAGTTTGCCTAGCGGGAGTTGGGAGACCCAGTACTTC.

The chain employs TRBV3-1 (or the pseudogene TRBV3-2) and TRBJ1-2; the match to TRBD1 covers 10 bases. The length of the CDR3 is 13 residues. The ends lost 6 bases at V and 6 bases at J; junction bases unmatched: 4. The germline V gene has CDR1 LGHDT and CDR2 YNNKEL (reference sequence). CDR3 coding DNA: TGTGCCAGCAGACCGACAGGGGGCGATGGCTACACCTTC. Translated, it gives CASRPTGGDGYTF.

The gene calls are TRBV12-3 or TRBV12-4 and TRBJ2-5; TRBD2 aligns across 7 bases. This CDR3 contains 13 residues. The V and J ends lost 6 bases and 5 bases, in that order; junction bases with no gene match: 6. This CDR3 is CASRPTSAETQYF. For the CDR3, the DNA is TGTGCCAGCAGACCCACTAGCGCCGAGACCCAGTACTTC.

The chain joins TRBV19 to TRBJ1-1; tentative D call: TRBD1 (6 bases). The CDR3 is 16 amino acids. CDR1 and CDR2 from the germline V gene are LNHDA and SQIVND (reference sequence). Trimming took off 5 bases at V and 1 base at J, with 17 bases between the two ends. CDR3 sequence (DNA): TGTGCCAGTAGTCCCCCGTGGGGGGGCCAGAACACTGAAGCTTTCTTT. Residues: CASSPPWGGQNTEAFF.

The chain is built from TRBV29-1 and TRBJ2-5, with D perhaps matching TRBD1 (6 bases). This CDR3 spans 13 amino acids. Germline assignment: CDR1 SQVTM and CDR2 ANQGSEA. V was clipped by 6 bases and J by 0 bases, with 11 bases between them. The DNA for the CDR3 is TGCAGCGTAGGCCGACAGGACCAAGAGACCCAGTACTTC. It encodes CSVGRQDQETQYF.

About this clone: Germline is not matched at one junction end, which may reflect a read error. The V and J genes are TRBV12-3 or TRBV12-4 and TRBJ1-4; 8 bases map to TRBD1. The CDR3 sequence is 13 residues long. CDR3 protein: CASQVWGTGKLFF. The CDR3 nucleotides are TGTGCCAGCCAAGTCTGGGGGACAGGAAAATTGTTTTTT.

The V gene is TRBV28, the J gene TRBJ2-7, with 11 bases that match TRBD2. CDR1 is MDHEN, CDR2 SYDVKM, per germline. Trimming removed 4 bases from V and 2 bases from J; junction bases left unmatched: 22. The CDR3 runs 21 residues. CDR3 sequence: CASSYTPSRASGRREPYEQYF. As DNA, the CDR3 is TGTGCCAGCAGTTACACCCCCTCAAGGGCTAGCGGGAGGAGGGAGCCCTACGAGCAGTACTTC.